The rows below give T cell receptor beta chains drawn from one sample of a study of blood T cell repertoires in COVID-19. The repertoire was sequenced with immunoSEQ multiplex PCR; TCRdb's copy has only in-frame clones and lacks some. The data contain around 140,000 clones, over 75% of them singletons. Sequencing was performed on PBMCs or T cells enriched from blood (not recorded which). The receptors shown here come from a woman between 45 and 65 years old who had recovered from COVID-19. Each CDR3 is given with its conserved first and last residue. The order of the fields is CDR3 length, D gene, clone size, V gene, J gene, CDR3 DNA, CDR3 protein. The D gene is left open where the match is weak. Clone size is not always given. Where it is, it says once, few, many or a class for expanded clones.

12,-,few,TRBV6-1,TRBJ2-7,TGTGCCAGCAGTGAAGGCAGCTACGAGCAGTACTTC,CASSEGSYEQYF
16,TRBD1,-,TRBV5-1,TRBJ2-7,TGCGCCAGCAGCTTGGATGCAGGGGGTAGCTCCTACGAGCAGTACTTC,CASSLDAGGSSYEQYF
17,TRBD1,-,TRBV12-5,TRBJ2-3,TGTGCTAGTGGTTTGGTACCCAGGACAGGGGGCCCAGATACGCAGTATTTT,CASGLVPRTGGPDTQYF
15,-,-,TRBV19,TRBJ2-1,TGTGCCAGTAGTATAGGAGAGACATACTACAATGAGCAGTTCTTC,CASSIGETYYNEQFF
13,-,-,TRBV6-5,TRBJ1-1,TGTGCCAGCAGTTTCAGGCTGAACACTGAAGCTTTCTTT,CASSFRLNTEAFF
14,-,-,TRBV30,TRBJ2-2,TGTGCCTGGAGAGTCAGGGGAAGCACCGGGGAGCTGTTTTTT,CAWRVRGSTGELFF
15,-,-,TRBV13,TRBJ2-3,TGTGCCAGCAGCTCCCAGACTGCCCCCACAGATACGCAGTATTTT,CASSSQTAPTDTQYF
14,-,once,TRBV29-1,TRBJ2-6,TGCAGCGTTGCGGAGGCCTCTGGGGCCAACGTCCTGACTTTC,CSVAEASGANVLTF
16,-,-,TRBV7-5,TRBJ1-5,TGTGCCAGAAGCTTAGCACAGGGGGAAGGCAATCAGCCCCAGCATTTT,CARSLAQGEGNQPQHF
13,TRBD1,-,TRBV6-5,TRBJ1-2,TGTGCCAGTGGGATAGGGACAGGGGCCGGCTACACCTTC,CASGIGTGAGYTF
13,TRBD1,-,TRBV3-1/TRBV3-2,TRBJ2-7,TGTGCCAGCAGCCAACAGGGGGCGGGGGAGCAGTACTTC,CASSQQGAGEQYF
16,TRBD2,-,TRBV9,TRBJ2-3,TGTGCCAGCAGCGCCCAGCCAGCGGGGGGGACGAATACGCAGTATTTT,CASSAQPAGGTNTQYF
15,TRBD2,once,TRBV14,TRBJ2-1,TGTGCCAGCAGCCAAGGACTAGCGGGAGGTTTGAAGCAGTTCTTC,CASSQGLAGGLKQFF
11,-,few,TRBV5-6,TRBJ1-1,TGTGCCAGCAGCTTGGGGAGCGAAGCTTTCTTT,CASSLGSEAFF
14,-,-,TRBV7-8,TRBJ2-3,TGTGCCAGCAGCTTGCTCAGGGGCACAGATACGCAGTATTTT,CASSLLRGTDTQYF
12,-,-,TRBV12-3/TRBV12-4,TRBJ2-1,TGTGCCAGCAGTGGGGCGAGCAATGAGCAGTTCTTC,CASSGASNEQFF
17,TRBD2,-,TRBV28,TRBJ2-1,TGTGCCAGCAGTTCACCCCGAGCTAGCGGGAGGGCGGGGGAGCAGTTCTTC,CASSSPRASGRAGEQFF
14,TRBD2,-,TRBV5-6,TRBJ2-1,TGTGCCAGCAGCTTCCCGGGACTAGCGGGAGAGCAGTTCTTC,CASSFPGLAGEQFF
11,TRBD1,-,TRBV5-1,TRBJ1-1,TGCGCCAGCTCAGGGGGCTCTGAAGCTTTCTTT,CASSGGSEAFF
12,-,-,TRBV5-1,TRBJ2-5,TGCGCCAGCAGCCTCGAGGGAGAGACCCAGTACTTC,CASSLEGETQYF
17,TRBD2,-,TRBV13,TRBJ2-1,TGTGCCAGCAGCCCCCGGACTAGCGGGGGGACCTACAATGAGCAGTTCTTC,CASSPRTSGGTYNEQFF
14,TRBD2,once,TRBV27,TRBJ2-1,TGTGCCAGCAGCCGGGGCGGGAGTAGAGAGGAGCAGTTCTTC,CASSRGGSREEQFF
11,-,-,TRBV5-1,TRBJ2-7,TGCGCCAGCAGCGACACCTACGAGCAGTACTTC,CASSDTYEQYF
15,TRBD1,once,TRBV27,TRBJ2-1,TGTGCCAGCAGGAGCCTGGACAGGGGGATTAATGAGCAGTTCTTC,CASRSLDRGINEQFF
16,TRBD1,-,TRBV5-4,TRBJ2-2,TGTGCCAGCAGACCCACCGGGACAGTGAACACCGGGGAGCTGTTTTTT,CASRPTGTVNTGELFF
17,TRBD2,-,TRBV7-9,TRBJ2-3,TGTGCCAGCAGCTTACCTAGGGGCGGGAGGACGGGGGATACGCAGTATTTT,CASSLPRGGRTGDTQYF
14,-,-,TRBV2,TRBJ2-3,TGTGCCAGCTTTAGGGTAGCGGGCACAGATACGCAGTATTTT,CASFRVAGTDTQYF
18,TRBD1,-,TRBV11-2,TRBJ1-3,TGTGCCAGCAGCCCCAGAGGGAGCGGGACAGGGACTGGAAACACCATATATTTT,CASSPRGSGTGTGNTIYF
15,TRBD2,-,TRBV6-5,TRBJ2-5,TGTGCCAGCACCCTAGCGGGGGGCGTGCAAGAGACCCAGTACTTC,CASTLAGGVQETQYF
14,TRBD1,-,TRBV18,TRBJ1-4,TGTGCCAGCTCACCACCCGGGACAGGGGGAAAACTGTTTTTT,CASSPPGTGGKLFF
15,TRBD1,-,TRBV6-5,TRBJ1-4,TGTGCCAGCAATTCCCTTACAGGGGGAGGCGAAAAACTGTTTTTT,CASNSLTGGGEKLFF
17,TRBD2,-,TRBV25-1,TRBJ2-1,TGTGCCAGCAGTGCTAGGACTAGCGGGGTCTCCTACAATGAGCAGTTCTTC,CASSARTSGVSYNEQFF
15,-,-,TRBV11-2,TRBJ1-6,TGTGCCAGCAGCTTAGTATTGGAGGGTAATTCACCCCTCCACTTT,CASSLVLEGNSPLHF
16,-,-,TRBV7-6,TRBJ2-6,TGTGCCAGCAGCTTAGCTAGCTTCTCTGGGGCCAACGTCCTGACTTTC,CASSLASFSGANVLTF
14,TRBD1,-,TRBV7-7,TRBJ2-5,TGTGCCAGCAGCCAGGACAGGGCGGGGGAGACCCAGTACTTC,CASSQDRAGETQYF
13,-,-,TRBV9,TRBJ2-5,TGTGCCAGCAGCGGGCTAGATCCCGAGACCCAGTACTTC,CASSGLDPETQYF
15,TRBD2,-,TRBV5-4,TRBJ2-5,TGTGCCAGCAGCACCTTAGCGGGGGTCCAAGAGACCCAGTACTTC,CASSTLAGVQETQYF
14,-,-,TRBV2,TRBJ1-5,TGTGCCAGCACAGAAGGAGGGGTCAATCAGCCCCAGCATTTT,CASTEGGVNQPQHF
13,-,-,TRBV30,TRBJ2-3,TGTGCCAGCTCGGGCCCCGCGGGAGATACGCAGTATTTT,CASSGPAGDTQYF
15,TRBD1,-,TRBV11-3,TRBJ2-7,TGTGCCAGCAGCTTAGAGGGGACAGGGATTTACGAGCAGTACTTC,CASSLEGTGIYEQYF
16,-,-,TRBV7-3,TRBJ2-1,TGTGCCAGCAGCTCCCTCTCCTCTAAGACAGCTAATGAGCAGTTCTTC,CASSSLSSKTANEQFF
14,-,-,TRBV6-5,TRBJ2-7,TGTGCCAGCAGGAGGACAGTTAGGGGGTACGAGCAGTACTTC,CASRRTVRGYEQYF
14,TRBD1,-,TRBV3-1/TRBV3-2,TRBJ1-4,TGTGCCAGCAGCCAAGGGAGGGACAGGGGGAAACTGTTTTTT,CASSQGRDRGKLFF
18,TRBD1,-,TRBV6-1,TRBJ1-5,TGTGCCAGCAGTGAAGATGAGGGAGGTGGACAGGGCAAGCAGCCCCAGCATTTT,CASSEDEGGGQGKQPQHF
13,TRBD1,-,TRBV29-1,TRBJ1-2,TGCAGCGCAGACCGGGACAGGGGGCATGGCTACACCTTC,CSADRDRGHGYTF
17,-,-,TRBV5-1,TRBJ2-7,TGCGCCAGCAGGCCCCCCGGGGGTGGAGCAGTCTCCTACGAGCAGTACTTC,CASRPPGGGAVSYEQYF
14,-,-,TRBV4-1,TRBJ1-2,TGCGCCAGCAGCCAAGGTGGAGGCGCCTATGGCTACACCTTC,CASSQGGGAYGYTF
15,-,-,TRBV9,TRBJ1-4,TGTGCCAGCAGCGCCAGGGGCAAATCGACAGAAAAACTGTTTTTT,CASSARGKSTEKLFF
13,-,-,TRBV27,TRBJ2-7,TGTGCCAGCAGTGGAGGGAACTCCTACGAGCAGTACTTC,CASSGGNSYEQYF
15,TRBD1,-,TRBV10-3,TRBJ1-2,TGTGCCATCAGTGAGCGGACAGGGGTCGACTATGGCTACACCTTC,CAISERTGVDYGYTF
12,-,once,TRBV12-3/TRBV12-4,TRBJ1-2,TGTGCCAGCAGTTTACCCGGGTACGGCTACACCTTC,CASSLPGYGYTF
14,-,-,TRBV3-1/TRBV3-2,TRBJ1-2,TGTGCCAGCAGCCAGAAAGGGGGAACCTATGGCTACACCTTC,CASSQKGGTYGYTF
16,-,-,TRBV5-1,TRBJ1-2,TGCGCCAGCAGCTTGGTGTTCGGGGGGCTAGGAGATGGCTACACCTTC,CASSLVFGGLGDGYTF
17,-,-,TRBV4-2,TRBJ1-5,TGTGCCAGCAGCCAAGATGTTGTTCCAGGGTTCAATCAGCCCCAGCATTTT,CASSQDVVPGFNQPQHF
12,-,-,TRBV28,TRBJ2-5,TGTGCCAGCAGCGGGAGAGGGAAGACCCAGTACTTC,CASSGRGKTQYF
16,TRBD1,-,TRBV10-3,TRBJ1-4,TGTGCCATCAGTGAGTCGTTGGGCAGGGGGCCTGAAAAACTGTTTTTT,CAISESLGRGPEKLFF
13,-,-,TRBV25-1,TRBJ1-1,TGTGCCAGCAGTGCGGGGTGGGAGACTGAAGCTTTCTTT,CASSAGWETEAFF